Presented here are 23 T cell receptor beta chains from one specimen sequenced in a study of T-cell reconstitution after alpha-beta-depleted transplantation in children (dated by TCRdb to about 2016). The library was built by means of PCR. Sequencing was performed on an Illumina HiSeq 2500. TCR library preparation used molecular barcoding, with unique molecular identifiers applied to normalize quantification of the TCRbeta repertoire. The public reads were reanalyzed by TCRdb: fastp trimming at Q25, MiXCR alignment, in-frame beta chains only. All rows with the same CDR3 protein become a single entry with the most common DNA and genes. This sample lists 260,000 or so distinct CDR3 sequences; about 11% were detected once. The ten largest account for over 2.5% of the sample. This sample comprised PBMCs from the stem cell graft donor, obtained from the stem cell graft. The receptor set was obtained from a human donor who donated a stem cell graft to a child with acute lymphoblastic leukemia.

About this clonotype: A read error is possible here, since a much larger clone lies one base away. The chain joins TRBV29-1 to TRBJ1-2; D is possibly TRBD1 (6 bases). The V gene's germline CDR1 is SQVTM and CDR2 ANQGSEA. This CDR3 region has 14 residues. The ends were cut back, 1 base at V and 0 bases at J, with 9 bases in the middle. CDR3 bases: TGCAGCGTTGAAGGCAGGGGCACTAACTATGGCTACACCTTC. Translating it yields CSVEGRGTNYGYTF.

There are a few counts of this clonotype. The gene calls are TRBV13 and TRBJ1-1; 10 bases align to TRBD1. Germline CDR1 and CDR2: PRHDT and FYEKMQ (reference sequence). This CDR3 has 14 residues. Trimming cost V 3 bases and J 10 bases; bases outside gene matches: 8. The CDR3 DNA reads as TGTGCCAGCAGCTTGGTGACAGGGGGCGAAGGAGCTTTCTTT. It is translated as CASSLVTGGEGAFF.

In its sample, this clonotype was seen a few times. In nucleotides, the CDR3 is TGTGGTCGTCGCGTGCGAAATACGCAGTATTTT. This sequence encodes CGRRVRNTQYF. The rearrangement joins TRBV30 to TRBJ2-3, with D unclear. Germline V CDR1 and CDR2: GTSNPN, SVGIG (reference sequence). There are 11 residues in the CDR3.

This clonotype was counted many times. V gene TRBV15 combines with J gene TRBJ2-1, with D perhaps given as TRBD1 or TRBD2 (5 bases each). CDR3 length equals 13 residues. The germline V and J ends were trimmed by 5 bases and 10 bases, with 15 bases remaining between them. In germline, CDR1 is LNHNV, CDR2 YYDKDF (reference sequence). CDR3 in DNA: TGTGCCACCAGCGGTGGGACCTTGGAAGAGCAGTTCTTC. This translates into CATSGGTLEEQFF.

This clonotype was seen ten or more times. The chain couples TRBV5-1 to TRBJ2-1; D unresolved. In germline, CDR1 is SGHRS, CDR2 YFSETQ. The CDR3 is 12 amino acids. Trimming removed 7 bases at V and 4 bases at J, with 9 bases between. CDR3 in amino acids: CASGRSYNEQFF. Written as DNA, the CDR3 is TGCGCCAGCGGCAGGTCATACAATGAGCAGTTCTTC. Full variable domain (remainder filled in from reference TRBV5-1 and TRBJ2-1): KAGVTQTPRYLIKTRGQQVTLSCSPISGHRSVSWYQQTPGQGLQFLFEYFSETQRNKGNFPGRFSGRQFSNSRSEMNVSTLELGDSALYLCASGRSYNEQFFGPGTRLTVL.

This clonotype was counted at least ten times. The chain has TRBV12-3 or TRBV12-4 and TRBJ2-1; TRBD2 might be the D (6 bases). Trimming removed 5 bases at V and 10 bases at J, with 15 bases between. This CDR3 contains 13 residues. The chain's CDR3 is CASSPTPGLEQFF. Here the CDR3 DNA reads TGTGCCAGCAGTCCCACTCCGGGACTGGAGCAGTTCTTC.

Ten or more counts support this clonotype. The V call is TRBV29-1, the J call TRBJ2-2; 10 bases are a match to TRBD1. Trimming cost V 6 bases and J 4 bases; bases outside gene matches: 8. This CDR3 region has 15 residues. Looked up from germline, CDR1 is SQVTM and CDR2 is ANQGSEA. Written as DNA, the CDR3 is TGCAGCGTGGAAAGACAGGGGGCCAGCACCGGGGAGCTGTTTTTT. This gives the protein CSVERQGASTGELFF.

This clonotype was counted ten times or more. The chain joins TRBV27 to TRBJ1-2, with TRBD1 as a possible D gene (5 bases). This CDR3 has 15 amino acids. V was pared by 4 bases and J by 1 base, with 13 bases between. Germline lookup yields CDR1 MNHEY and CDR2 SMNVEV (reference sequence). The CDR3 here is CASSWEGHGNYGYTF. The CDR3 DNA is TGTGCCAGCAGTTGGGAGGGGCACGGTAACTATGGCTACACCTTC.

This clonotype was recorded at least ten times. The rearrangement links TRBV24-1 to TRBJ2-1; tentatively, D is TRBD2 (6 bases). The V gene's germline CDR1 is KGHDR and CDR2 SFDVKD. The CDR3 spans 14 residues. Trimming shortened V by 10 bases and J by 0 bases, and 12 bases separated the two germline ends. The CDR3: CATSRESSYNEQFF. The DNA of the CDR3 is TGTGCCACTTCTCGGGAGAGCTCCTACAATGAGCAGTTCTTC.

This clonotype was seen a handful of times. The chain has TRBV5-5 and TRBJ2-7, with D possibly TRBD1 on 6 matching bases. The V gene lost 3 bases and the J gene lost 2 bases, with 12 bases spanning the gap. Looked up from germline, CDR1 is SGHKS and CDR2 is YYEKEE (reference sequence). CDR3 length: 14 amino acids. This chain's CDR3 is CASSSPGTTYEQYF. CDR3 in DNA: TGTGCCAGCAGCTCCCCTGGGACAACCTACGAGCAGTACTTC.

This clonotype has a count of ten or more. The CDR3: CASSSPSPGGQYF. CDR3 nucleotides: TGTGCCAGCAGTTCCCCCTCCCCCGGGGGCCAGTACTTC. This chain uses TRBV28 with TRBJ2-7; TRBD1 or TRBD2 may be the D gene (6 bases each). V lost 4 bases, J lost 10 bases, and 17 bases lay in between. Looked up from germline, CDR1 is MDHEN and CDR2 is SYDVKM. CDR3 length equals 13 residues.

This clonotype was picked up many times. The chain has TRBV5-1 and TRBJ2-7; possible D gene TRBD1, 6 bases. CDR1 is SGHRS, CDR2 YFSETQ, per germline. The CDR3 totals 14 residues. V lost 4 bases and J lost 6, with 17 bases in between. The CDR3 sequence: CASSRGRTVGEQYF. CDR3 bases: TGCGCCAGCAGCCGCGGACGGACAGTCGGCGAGCAGTACTTC.

This clonotype came up once. The chain is built from TRBV6-1 and TRBJ1-1; D gene unclear. The CDR3 has 15 amino acids. Trimming shortened V by 5 bases and J by 0 bases, and 13 bases separated the two germline ends. Germline V gene lookup returns CDR1 MNHNS and CDR2 SASEGT. The CDR3 region has the DNA TGTGCCAGCAGTCCTAGAGAGAGGATGAACACTGAAGCTTTCTTT. This sequence encodes CASSPRERMNTEAFF.

Many counts were recorded for this clonotype. This rearrangement joins TRBV7-2 to TRBJ2-1; D gene unclear. The germline V gene has CDR1 SGHTA and CDR2 FQGNSA. Trimming took off 1 base at V and 12 bases at J, with 13 bases between the two ends. The CDR3 is made up of 13 amino acids. For the CDR3, the DNA is TGTGCCAGCAGCTTAGTAGGTCTCTCATGGCAGTTCTTC. This translates into CASSLVGLSWQFF.

V gene TRBV2 combines with J gene TRBJ2-2, with 8 bases matching TRBD2. V lost 4 bases, J lost 3 bases, and 7 bases stayed unmatched. Germline CDR1 SNHLY, CDR2 FYNNEI. The CDR3 sequence is 16 residues long. The CDR3 spells CASSASGGAYTGELFF. DNA for the CDR3: TGTGCCAGCAGTGCCAGCGGGGGAGCTTACACCGGGGAGCTGTTTTTT.

This clonotype appeared many times. This chain joins TRBV19 and TRBJ2-1; either TRBD1 or TRBD2 may supply D (5 bases each). Germline V CDR1 and CDR2: LNHDA, SQIVND (reference sequence). The ends were cut back, 6 bases at V and 2 bases at J, with 14 bases in the middle. The CDR3 covers 15 residues. The CDR3 sequence is CASSIPRGTYNEQFF. The CDR3 nucleotides are TGTGCCAGTAGCATACCGAGGGGAACCTACAATGAGCAGTTCTTC.

The sample holds many counts of this clonotype. The CDR3 region has the DNA TGCAGTGCCCGCCGGGACTCCTACGAGCAGTACTTC. Encoded protein: CSARRDSYEQYF. The chain has TRBV20-1 and TRBJ2-7, with a weak D call TRBD2 (5 bases). The length of the CDR3 is 12 residues. V was shortened by 6 bases and J by 0 bases, with 9 bases between the two germline ends. Per germline, CDR1 DFQATT and CDR2 SNEGSKA (reference sequence).

This clonotype was seen ten or more times. The chain is built from TRBV20-1 and TRBJ1-2; the D gene is possibly TRBD1 (6 bases). This CDR3 is built from 13 residues. V was shortened by 8 bases and J by 3 bases, with 16 bases between the two germline ends. Germline values: CDR1 DFQATT, CDR2 SNEGSKA (reference sequence). CDR3 in DNA: TGCAGTCGGGGAACTACAGGGCACTATGGCTACACCTTC. Translating it yields CSRGTTGHYGYTF.

This clonotype was counted at least ten times. The chain has TRBV5-1 and TRBJ1-4; D is ambiguous. Looked up from germline, CDR1 is SGHRS and CDR2 is YFSETQ. The V gene lost 0 bases and the J gene lost 15 bases, with 12 bases spanning the gap. The CDR3 loop spans 12 amino acids. The CDR3 DNA sequence: TGCGCCAGCAGCTTGGTTGACGGGCCCTTGTTTTTT. This translates into CASSLVDGPLFF.

The chain carries TRBV5-5 and TRBJ1-5; 8 bases are shared with TRBD1. The ends lost 1 base at V and 7 bases at J; junction bases unmatched: 7. The CDR3 sequence is 15 residues long. Germline CDR1 and CDR2: SGHKS and YYEKEE (reference sequence). The CDR3 spells CASSLQGAMGQPQHF. The CDR3 DNA reads as TGTGCCAGCAGCTTGCAGGGGGCGATGGGACAGCCCCAGCATTTT.

This clonotype was seen only a few times. V usage is TRBV6-5 and J usage is TRBJ2-2; 7 nucleotides match TRBD2. With V trimmed by 2 bases and J by 4 bases, 1 base remained unmatched. This CDR3 is built from 14 residues. Germline V CDR1 and CDR2: MNHEY, SVGAGI. For the CDR3, the DNA is TGTGCCAGCAGTTACACGGGAGGCACCGGGGAGCTGTTTTTT. It specifies CASSYTGGTGELFF.

This clonotype has only a few counts. The chain joins TRBV6-2 or TRBV6-3 to TRBJ2-7; perhaps D is TRBD1 or TRBD2 (5 bases each). Germline lookup yields CDR1 MNHEY and CDR2 SVGEGT. V was shortened by 0 bases and J by 0 bases, with 15 bases between the two germline ends. CDR3 length: 17 amino acids. The CDR3 spells CASSYSSLGPPSYEQYF. The CDR3 DNA is TGTGCCAGCAGTTACTCTTCCTTGGGACCGCCCTCCTACGAGCAGTACTTC.

Ten or more counts support this clonotype. The chain employs TRBV6-2 or TRBV6-3 and TRBJ2-1, with D tentatively TRBD1 (6 bases). Germline lookup yields CDR1 MNHEY and CDR2 SVGEGT. Trimming took off 0 bases at V and 2 bases at J, with 20 bases between the two ends. This CDR3 contains 19 residues. CDR3 loop: CASSYSNLDSHTPYNEQFF. CDR3 nucleotides: TGTGCCAGCAGTTACTCGAACTTGGACAGCCATACCCCCTACAATGAGCAGTTCTTC.